The 17 T cell receptor beta chains presented below share a single source sample, sequenced in a study of PD-1 blockade in classical Hodgkin lymphoma. Autologous stem cell transplantation was followed by relapse in every patient, and brentuximab vedotin exposure varied. By magnetic negative selection, CD8+ T cells were isolated from the thawed PBMCs. Assay used: immunoSEQ multiplex PCR; TCRdb lists only in-frame clones, some missing. The table records approximately 1,500 clones, under 90% of them present only once. Sequencing was performed on CD8+ T cells from blood, taken at baseline. Source of these receptors: a human donor with classical Hodgkin lymphoma.

The chain combines TRBV7-9 with TRBJ2-7; 8 positions agree with TRBD2. Germline V gene lookup returns CDR1 SEHNR and CDR2 FQNEAQ (reference sequence). Trimming took 5 bases from V and 5 from J; bases not matched to a gene: 14. This CDR3 region has 16 residues. In nucleotides, the CDR3 is TGTGCCAGCAGCCAAGATGAGAACGGGGGGGCCGACGAGCAGTACTTC. Translation: CASSQDENGGADEQYF.

The J gene is TRBJ1-5, the V gene TRBV19; D unclear. Trimming removed 2 bases at V and 3 bases at J, with 8 bases between. The length of the CDR3 is 14 residues. The germline V gene encodes CDR1 LNHDA and CDR2 SQIVND (reference sequence). This CDR3 is CASSILGNNQPQHF. For the CDR3, the DNA is TGTGCCAGTAGTATATTGGGGAACAATCAGCCCCAGCATTTT. Combining the CDR3 with reference TRBV19 and TRBJ1-5 gives the whole variable domain DGGITQSPKYLFRKEGQNVTLSCEQNLNHDAMYWYRQDPGQGLRLIYYSQIVNDFQKGDIAEGYSVSREKKESFPLTVTSAQKNPTAFYLCASSILGNNQPQHFGDGTRLSIL.

The chain employs TRBV19 and TRBJ1-5; D possibly corresponds to TRBD1 (5 bases). Germline CDR1 reads LNHDA; CDR2 reads SQIVND (reference sequence). V was trimmed by 5 bases and J by 0 bases, leaving 8 bases between them. This CDR3 has 14 residues. CDR3 DNA: TGTGCCAGTAGTTGGGGCGATAGCAATCAGCCCCAGCATTTT. Translating gives CASSWGDSNQPQHF.

The chain uses TRBV7-8 and TRBJ2-1; D call uncertain. From germline, CDR1 is SGHVS and CDR2 FQNEAQ. The CDR3 contains 15 residues. Trimming shortened V by 2 bases and J by 5 bases, and 13 bases separated the two germline ends. The DNA of the CDR3 is TGTGCCAGCAGCTTATCTCAGGATCCCCACAATGAGCAGTTCTTC. Its translation is CASSLSQDPHNEQFF.

V usage is TRBV27 and J usage is TRBJ2-1, with D tentatively TRBD1 (6 bases). The V gene's germline CDR1 is MNHEY and CDR2 SMNVEV (reference sequence). V was trimmed by 3 bases and J by 3 bases, leaving 9 bases between them. CDR3 length equals 14 residues. The DNA for the CDR3 is TGTGCCAGCAGTTTCGTGGACAGCTACAATGAGCAGTTCTTC. Translation gives CASSFVDSYNEQFF.

The J gene is TRBJ1-1, the V gene TRBV6-5, with a weak D call TRBD1 (5 bases). This CDR3 has 15 residues. Germline CDR1 reads MNHEY; CDR2 reads SVGAGI. V was shortened by 0 bases and J by 2 bases, with 10 bases between the two germline ends. CDR3 in amino acids: CASSYSTGPNTEAFF. The CDR3 DNA sequence: TGTGCCAGCAGTTACTCAACGGGGCCAAACACTGAAGCTTTCTTT.

This clone occurred once. V and J are TRBV2 and TRBJ1-3; D unclear. The CDR3 contains 13 residues. Looked up from germline, CDR1 is SNHLY and CDR2 is FYNNEI. V lost 2 bases and J lost 4, with 6 bases in between. Here the CDR3 DNA reads TGTGCCAGCAGTGAATGGTCCGGAAACACCATATATTTT. Translation gives CASSEWSGNTIYF.

The J gene is TRBJ2-1, the V gene TRBV6-5; D ambiguous. The CDR3 runs to 13 residues. Trimming pared 7 bases from V and 7 bases from J, leaving 14 bases between. Germline V CDR1 and CDR2: MNHEY, SVGAGI. The CDR3 spells CASKVSAVNEQFF. The CDR3 DNA reads TGTGCCAGCAAAGTGAGCGCTGTGAATGAGCAGTTCTTC.

This sequence joins TRBV27 and TRBJ2-1; D perhaps matches TRBD2 (6 bases). CDR1 and CDR2 (germline): MNHEY, SMNVEV (reference sequence). V was trimmed by 0 bases and J by 6 bases, leaving 9 bases between them. This CDR3 region has 14 residues. This CDR3 is CASSLSAGGNEQFF. CDR3 bases: TGTGCCAGCAGTTTATCTGCCGGGGGCAATGAGCAGTTCTTC.

The rearrangement joins TRBV5-6 to TRBJ1-3; D call uncertain. The germline CDR1 and CDR2 sequences are SGHDT and YYEEEE. This CDR3 contains 14 residues. V shed 4 bases and J shed 0 bases, with 8 bases lying between them. This chain's CDR3 is CASSPPYSGNTIYF. The DNA of the CDR3 is TGTGCCAGCAGCCCGCCGTACTCTGGAAACACCATATATTTT.

The chain couples TRBV27 to TRBJ2-1; 8 positions agree with TRBD2. Germline V lookup: CDR1 MNHEY, CDR2 SMNVEV (reference sequence). V was pared by 2 bases and J by 6 bases, with 0 bases of the junction left unmatched. The CDR3 is 13 amino acids. The DNA for the CDR3 is TGTGCCAGCAGTTTACTAGCGGGCAATGAGCAGTTCTTC. Protein: CASSLLAGNEQFF.

The rearrangement uses TRBV28 and TRBJ1-4; D not certain. With 5 bases removed from V and 0 bases from J, the gap between germline ends came to 7 bases. The CDR3 loop spans 14 amino acids. Germline-derived CDR1 and CDR2 are MDHEN and SYDVKM. For the CDR3, the DNA is TGTGCCAGCAGTGTCGACGCAACTAATGAAAAACTGTTTTTT. Encoded protein: CASSVDATNEKLFF.

V gene TRBV7-2 combines with J gene TRBJ2-7; a weak D match, TRBD1 (6 bases). Per germline, CDR1 SGHTA and CDR2 FQGNSA. The CDR3 covers 14 residues. Deletions cut 4 bases from V and 3 bases from J, with 13 bases between. Here the CDR3 reads CASSYGQPYYEQYF. CDR3 in DNA: TGTGCCAGCAGCTACGGACAGCCGTACTACGAGCAGTACTTC.

The chain employs TRBV4-1 and TRBJ2-3; 7 positions match TRBD1. The V gene end was trimmed by 3 bases and the J gene end by 14 bases; junction bases not matched to a gene: 17. CDR1 is MGHRA and CDR2 is YSYEKL in the germline V gene. This CDR3 spans 15 amino acids. DNA of the CDR3: TGCGCCAGCAGCCACGATGTCGACAGGGTATTTTGGCGGTATTTT. This sequence encodes CASSHDVDRVFWRYF.

CDR3 sequence reads: CASSLGVQGLLKFF. Written as DNA, the CDR3 is TGTGCCAGCAGCTTGGGGGTACAGGGCCTTCTCAAGTTCTTC. The chain recombines TRBV5-6 with TRBJ2-1; perhaps TRBD1 as D (6 bases). V lost 0 bases and J 14 bases, leaving 18 bases between the germline ends. Germline V gives CDR1 SGHDT, CDR2 YYEEEE. The CDR3 has 14 residues.

The chain recombines TRBV15 with TRBJ2-3; D is possibly TRBD2 (6 bases). This CDR3 has 15 residues. V lost 0 bases and J 1 base, leaving 8 bases between the germline ends. The germline CDR1 and CDR2 sequences are LNHNV and YYDKDF (reference sequence). CDR3 nucleotides: TGTGCCACCAGCAGAGACGGGGGAGGCACAGATACGCAGTATTTT. Its protein is CATSRDGGGTDTQYF.

This clone was found once. The chain uses TRBV4-1 and TRBJ2-2; D remains ambiguous. The CDR3 has 12 amino acids. Germline V gene data show CDR1 as MGHRA and CDR2 as YSYEKL. DNA of the CDR3: TGCGCAGCAGCCGGAGCCACCGGGGAGCTGTTTTTT. It codes for CAAAGATGELFF.